Below are 10 T cell receptor beta chains sequenced from a single sample in a study of response to subunit inactivated influenza vaccine. One entry per CDR3 protein results from TCRdb running MiXCR on the RT-PCR reads. The data contain approximately 700,000 distinct CDR3 sequences, less than 20% of them singletons. The sequences come from PBMCs from blood, collected 11 to 12 days after vaccination. All receptors come from a man aged 50 or older who received an inactivated influenza vaccine.

The chain carries TRBV5-5 and TRBJ2-6; no clear D. Deletions cut 9 bases from V and 0 bases from J, with 19 bases between. Per germline, CDR1 SGHKS and CDR2 YYEKEE (reference sequence). CDR3 length: 17 amino acids. CDR3 in DNA: TGTGCCACCACTCAGATTCCCAGGTCCTCTGGGGCCAACGTCCTGACTTTC. This gives the protein CATTQIPRSSGANVLTF.

V usage is TRBV12-3 or TRBV12-4 and J usage is TRBJ2-1; tentative D call: TRBD2 (7 bases). CDR3 size: 14 residues. The V end lost 6 bases, the J end lost 7 bases, and 16 bases lay between the germline ends. CDR3 nucleotides: TGTGCCAGCAGCCGGCCAGGGAGGGGGAATGAGCAGTTCTTC. Its protein product is CASSRPGRGNEQFF.

This clonotype was observed many times. This chain links TRBV5-1 with TRBJ1-2; 10 nucleotides match TRBD1. Trimming at V came to 5 bases and at J to 4 bases, leaving 17 bases not matched to a gene. Per the germline V gene, CDR1 is SGHRS and CDR2 is YFSETQ. The CDR3 consists of 18 residues. The CDR3 DNA is TGCGCCAGCAGAGCCGTCGGGACAGGGGAGTTCTCTGGCTATGGCTACACCTTC. The encoded protein is CASRAVGTGEFSGYGYTF.

The chain recombines TRBV11-2 with TRBJ2-7; D ambiguous. CDR3 length: 16 residues. Looked up from germline, CDR1 is SGHAT and CDR2 is FQNNGV. Trimming removed 2 bases from V and 6 bases from J, with 20 bases in between. CDR3: CASSLTGPLPAAEQYF. The CDR3 DNA reads as TGTGCCAGCAGCTTAACCGGGCCCCTTCCTGCCGCCGAGCAGTACTTC.

DNA for the CDR3: TGTGCCAGCAGTGAACAGGGCCGGACTGAAGCTTTCTTT. As protein: CASSEQGRTEAFF. The chain recombines TRBV6-1 with TRBJ1-1, with D perhaps TRBD1 (5 bases). Per germline, CDR1 MNHNS and CDR2 SASEGT. This CDR3 has 13 residues. Trimming cost V 2 bases and J 5 bases, with 9 bases left between them.

At least ten counts were recorded for this clonotype. The chain links TRBV12-3 or TRBV12-4 to TRBJ1-5; D ambiguous. Trimming stripped 5 bases from V and 7 bases from J, with 15 bases between. The CDR3 covers 14 residues. The CDR3 nucleotides are TGTGCCAGCAGTCAACAATCAGGAAACCAGCCCCAGCATTTT. Translating it yields CASSQQSGNQPQHF.

The chain carries TRBV20-1 and TRBJ2-7; D may be TRBD2 (5 bases). Germline V gene lookup returns CDR1 DFQATT and CDR2 SNEGSKA (reference sequence). The CDR3 consists of 14 residues. Trimming shortened V by 2 bases and J by 3 bases, and 14 bases separated the two germline ends. The chain's CDR3 is CSARKWETGYEQYF. The CDR3 nucleotides read TGCAGTGCTAGAAAGTGGGAGACGGGCTACGAGCAGTACTTC.

This clonotype was counted only a few times. V is TRBV29-1 and J is TRBJ1-5; 7 bases align to TRBD1. There are 13 residues in the CDR3. J lost 2 bases, V lost 6 bases, and 4 bases had no gene match. From germline, CDR1 is SQVTM and CDR2 ANQGSEA. CDR3 nucleotides: TGCAGCGTACTCCAGGGGGGCAATCAGCCCCAGCATTTT. Translation: CSVLQGGNQPQHF.

The CDR3: CASSILDGHTDTQYF. DNA of the CDR3: TGTGCCAGCAGCATCCTAGACGGACACACAGATACGCAGTATTTT. This chain connects TRBV5-5 to TRBJ2-3, with D tentatively TRBD1 (5 bases). There are 15 residues in the CDR3. CDR1 is SGHKS, CDR2 YYEKEE, per germline (reference sequence). The germline V and J ends were trimmed by 4 bases and 2 bases, with 14 bases remaining between them.

The V call is TRBV28, the J call TRBJ1-2; TRBD1 matches 7 bases. The germline V gene encodes CDR1 MDHEN and CDR2 SYDVKM. The CDR3 is 15 residues long. The V and J ends lost 5 bases and 7 bases, in that order; junction bases with no gene match: 13. The CDR3 sequence is CASSPGGPLSIGYTF. The CDR3 region has the DNA TGTGCCAGCAGTCCAGGGGGACCTTTATCTATTGGCTACACCTTC.